This T cell receptor (beta chain) was identified in a study of molecular identifiers for immune sequencing clone quantification. Study-wide results and caveats: Clones exceeding 20 RNA copies carried over 97% of effector molecules but under 1% of naive-cell molecules.

This clonotype has only a few counts. Its cognate antigen is unknown. The use of previously described methods and listed TCR primers produced the bulk TCR libraries. TCRdb redid the calling of the PCR reads with MiXCR, one entry per CDR3 protein. Among about 100,000 distinct CDR3 sequences listed, 35% to 40% were seen once. CDR1 is LNHNV and CDR2 is YYDKDF in the germline V gene (reference sequence). V trimming: 4 bases; J trimming: 6 bases; junction bases outside the gene matches: 6. This CDR3 is built from 13 residues. J is TRBJ2-7 and V is TRBV15, with 7 bases aligning to TRBD1. This sequence was found in a human donor in good health. Some libraries in this study had Jurkat cell RNA spiked in. The sample comprised naive CD8+ T cells from blood, with Jurkat cell RNA spiked in. The subset denotes: FACS-sorted CD8+CD4-CCR7+CD45RA+ naive T cells. The CDR3 sequence: CATSTNRGSEQYF. CDR3 bases: TGTGCCACCAGCACTAACAGGGGCTCCGAGCAGTACTTC.